This TCR beta chain was captured in a study of PD-L1 blockade in urothelial cancer. Generated by immunoSEQ multiplex PCR, the TCRdb table keeps only in-frame clones and is missing some. Of just under 30,000 clones in the sample, roughly 86% were seen once. The germline V and J ends were trimmed by 7 bases and 5 bases, with 17 bases remaining between them. The CDR3 covers 14 residues. The germline CDR1 and CDR2 sequences are MNHNS and SASEGT. Sequencing used PBMCs, obtained around atezolizumab (anti-PD-L1) treatment. The origin of this receptor is a man aged 45-65 years with urothelial cancer. This chain uses TRBV6-1 with TRBJ2-5; no firm D call. The CDR3 DNA reads as TGTGCCAGCATGAAATTCGAGCCCGGGGAGACCCAGTACTTC. This encodes CASMKFEPGETQYF.